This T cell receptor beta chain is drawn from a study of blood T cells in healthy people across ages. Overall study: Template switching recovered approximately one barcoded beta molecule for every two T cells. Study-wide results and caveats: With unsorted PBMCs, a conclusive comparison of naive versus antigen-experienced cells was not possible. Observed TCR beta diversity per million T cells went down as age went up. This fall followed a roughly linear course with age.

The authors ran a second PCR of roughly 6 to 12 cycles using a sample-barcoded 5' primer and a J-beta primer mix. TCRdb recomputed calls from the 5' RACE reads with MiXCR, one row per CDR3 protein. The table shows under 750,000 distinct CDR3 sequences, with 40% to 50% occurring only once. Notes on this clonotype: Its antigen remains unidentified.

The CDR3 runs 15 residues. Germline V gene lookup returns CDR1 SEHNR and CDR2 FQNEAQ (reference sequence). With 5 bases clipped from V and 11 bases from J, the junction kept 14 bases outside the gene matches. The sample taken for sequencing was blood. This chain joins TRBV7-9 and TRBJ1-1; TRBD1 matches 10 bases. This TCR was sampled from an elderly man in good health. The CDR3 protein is CASSPPGQGFSTAFF. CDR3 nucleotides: TGTGCCAGCAGCCCCCCGGGACAGGGGTTTAGTACGGCTTTCTTT.